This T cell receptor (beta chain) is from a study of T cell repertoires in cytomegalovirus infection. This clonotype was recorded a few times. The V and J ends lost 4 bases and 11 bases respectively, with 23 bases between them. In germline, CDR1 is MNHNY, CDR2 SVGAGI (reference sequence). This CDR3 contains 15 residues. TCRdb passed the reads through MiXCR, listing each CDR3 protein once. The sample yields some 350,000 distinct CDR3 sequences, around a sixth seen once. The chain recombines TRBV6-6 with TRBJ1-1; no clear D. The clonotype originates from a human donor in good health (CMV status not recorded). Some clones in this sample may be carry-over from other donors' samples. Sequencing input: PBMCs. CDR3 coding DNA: TGTGCCAGCAGTTCAAGCATTGGCGGGATGACCAAGGCTTTCTTT. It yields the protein CASSSSIGGMTKAFF.